This T cell receptor (beta chain) was profiled in a study of T cell repertoires in cytomegalovirus infection. Study as a whole: CMV epitopes that were recently identified and HLA-C-restricted were used alongside well-studied HLA-B-restricted ones.

General observations from the study: Clonotypes of TCR beta that were HLA-C-restricted and CMV-specific dominated the ex vivo response. Accumulated public TCR beta family frequency recognized individuals carrying CMV together with the relevant HLA.

This clonotype occurred many times. Its antigen remains unidentified. TCRdb passed the reads through MiXCR, listing each CDR3 protein once. The sample lists approximately 81,000 distinct CDR3 sequences; about 24% were seen once. Trimming cost V 6 bases and J 0 bases, with 7 bases left between them. The CDR3 is 13 amino acids. Germline V gene lookup returns CDR1 MNHNS and CDR2 SASEGT. The input for sequencing was CD8+ T cells from cultured PBMCs, taken from culture after CMV antigen stimulation. This chain uses TRBV6-1 with TRBJ2-3; possibly TRBD2 for D (6 bases). The receptor comes from a human donor in good health (CMV status not recorded). Some clones in this sample may be carry-over from other donors' samples. This CDR3 is CASRGGSTDTQYF. The CDR3 DNA sequence: TGTGCCAGCAGGGGGGGAAGCACAGATACGCAGTATTTT.